The 2 T cell receptor beta chains listed next were all sequenced from one sample in a study of blood T cell repertoires in COVID-19. TCRdb keeps only in-frame clones here, not all; method: immunoSEQ multiplex PCR. In the table there are 200,000 to 300,000 clones, more than 70% of which are singletons. Material for sequencing was PBMCs or T cells enriched from blood (not recorded which). These receptors all come from a middle-aged woman with acute COVID-19.

The CDR3 nucleotides read TGTGCCAGCAGCCGGGACAGCGATTTTGCCGGGGAGCTGTTTTTT. This sequence encodes CASSRDSDFAGELFF. The rearrangement joins TRBV7-2 to TRBJ2-2; 7 positions match TRBD1. The CDR3 runs 15 residues. Trimming cost V 5 bases and J 6 bases; bases outside gene matches: 9. Germline loops: CDR1 SGHTA, CDR2 FQGNSA.

The V call is TRBV5-1, the J call TRBJ1-5; D is possibly TRBD1 (6 bases). CDR1 SGHRS and CDR2 YFSETQ come from the germline V gene. The CDR3 sequence is 15 residues long. V was trimmed by 7 bases and J by 5 bases, leaving 19 bases between them. Here the CDR3 DNA reads TGCGCCAGCCGACGCTCGGACAGCCCCGATCAGCCCCAGCATTTT. This codes for CASRRSDSPDQPQHF.